The rows below give T cell receptor beta chains drawn from one sample of a study of blood T cell repertoires in COVID-19. Only in-frame clones appear in the TCRdb table, and some are missing; sequencing was by immunoSEQ multiplex PCR. The data show 95,000 to 150,000 clones, around 90% seen once. The specimen was peripheral blood. All receptors derive from a woman in her forties or fifties with active or convalescent COVID-19. The CDR3 runs from the conserved cysteine through the conserved F or W. The D gene is left open where the match is weak. Not all rows give a size; the values are once, few, many and, for expanded clones, a class.

>-|13|TRBJ1-2|-|TRBV28
TGTGCCAGCAGTGCCCGAGATTACTATGGCTACACCTTC
CASSARDYYGYTF
>-|19|TRBJ2-7|TRBD2|TRBV4-2
TGTGCCAGCAGCCAGGAACCCAATCTAGCGGGAGGGACCGGCTACGAGCAGTACTTC
CASSQEPNLAGGTGYEQYF
>-|13|TRBJ2-5|-|TRBV5-1
TGCGCCAGCAGCTTTGGAGACCAAGAGACCCAGTACTTC
CASSFGDQETQYF
>-|12|TRBJ2-2|-|TRBV11-1
TGTGCCAGCAGCTTAGGAGTCGGGGAGCTGTTTTTT
CASSLGVGELFF
>-|14|TRBJ2-7|TRBD1|TRBV6-6
TGTGCCAGCAATAGAGGACAGGGGGCTTATGAGCAGTACTTC
CASNRGQGAYEQYF
>few|15|TRBJ2-1|-|TRBV13
TGTGCCAGCAGCCCCACAGGGAGCTCCTACAATGAGCAGTTCTTC
CASSPTGSSYNEQFF
>-|13|TRBJ2-5|-|TRBV9
TGTGCCAGCAGCGTATCGATCGGGGAGACCCAGTACTTC
CASSVSIGETQYF
>-|15|TRBJ2-2|-|TRBV6-1
TGTGCCAGCAGTGAAGTCGGGGTGGGCCCCGGGGAGCTGTTTTTT
CASSEVGVGPGELFF
>-|11|TRBJ2-1|-|TRBV12-3/TRBV12-4
TGTGCCAGCAGTTTCTTTTATGAGCAGTTCTTC
CASSFFYEQFF
>-|22|TRBJ2-5|TRBD2|TRBV19
TGTGCCAGTAGTATTCCCTCAAAAGCTAGCGGGAGAGGGGGCGGGATTTGGGAGACCCAGTACTTC
CASSIPSKASGRGGGIWETQYF
>few|15|TRBJ2-3|TRBD2|TRBV30
TGTGCCTGGAGTGTCGGAACGGGGAGGGCAGATACGCAGTATTTT
CAWSVGTGRADTQYF
>-|14|TRBJ2-2|-|TRBV6-2/TRBV6-3
TGTGCCAGCAGTTACTCGGCAGGCTTAGGGGAGCTGTTTTTT
CASSYSAGLGELFF
>-|17|TRBJ2-3|-|TRBV6-2/TRBV6-3
TGTGCCAGCAGTTACGGCGGAAGGGGCGGACGCACAGATACGCAGTATTTT
CASSYGGRGGRTDTQYF
>-|14|TRBJ1-3|TRBD1|TRBV5-4
TGTGCCAGCAGCTTAGGACAGGGAGGACACACCATATATTTT
CASSLGQGGHTIYF
>-|15|TRBJ2-1|TRBD2|TRBV29-1
TGCAGCGTTGAAGAGGGACTAGGGGTTCGCAATGAGCAGTTCTTC
CSVEEGLGVRNEQFF
>-|14|TRBJ1-5|-|TRBV6-2/TRBV6-3
TGTGCCAGCAGTTACTCGAACTTTGATCAGCCCCAGCATTTT
CASSYSNFDQPQHF
>few|16|TRBJ2-7|TRBD2|TRBV20-1
TGCAGTGCTAGTGGGCCTAGCGGGAGGGCCAGGTACGAGCAGTACTTC
CSASGPSGRARYEQYF
>-|14|TRBJ1-5|-|TRBV28
TGTGCCACCACCCTTCGGTTGGGCAATCAGCCCCAGCATTTT
CATTLRLGNQPQHF
>few|14|TRBJ2-7|-|TRBV27
TGTGCCAGCAGATTCGACGGGCTAGCCGGGGAGCAGTACTTC
CASRFDGLAGEQYF
>-|14|TRBJ2-3|TRBD2|TRBV30
TGTGCCTGCAGACTAGCGGGAGCTCCAGATACGCAGTATTTT
CACRLAGAPDTQYF
>-|15|TRBJ2-3|-|TRBV7-2
TGTGCCAGCAGCTTAGGACTAGTTAGCACAGATACGCAGTATTTT
CASSLGLVSTDTQYF
>once|15|TRBJ2-3|-|TRBV20-1
TGCAGTGCTAGTTTAGGTGCCGGGGGCACAGATACGCAGTATTTT
CSASLGAGGTDTQYF
>-|15|TRBJ1-6|TRBD1|TRBV5-5
TGTGCCAGCAGCTCGACAGGGACTTATAATTCACCCCTCCACTTT
CASSSTGTYNSPLHF
>-|17|TRBJ2-5|TRBD2|TRBV28
TGTGCCAGCAGAAGCACTGGGGGGGAGTCTTATCAAGAGACCCAGTACTTC
CASRSTGGESYQETQYF
>-|16|TRBJ2-5|TRBD2|TRBV7-2
TGTGCCAGCAGCTTAGGTCTAGCGGGAGGTCGAGAGACCCAGTACTTC
CASSLGLAGGRETQYF
>-|13|TRBJ1-1|-|TRBV4-3
TGCGCCAGCAGCCAAGTCTCGGGGACTGAAGCTTTCTTT
CASSQVSGTEAFF
>once|14|TRBJ2-3|-|TRBV5-1
TGCGCCAGCAGCTTGGACCCCGCCAGGAATACGCAGTATTTT
CASSLDPARNTQYF
>-|12|TRBJ1-1|-|TRBV11-2
TGTGCCAGCAGCCCATTACACCCTGAAGCTTTCTTT
CASSPLHPEAFF
>-|14|TRBJ2-2|-|TRBV5-4
TGTGCCAGCAGCCACGGGACTGATACCGGGGAGCTGTTTTTT
CASSHGTDTGELFF
>-|15|TRBJ2-7|-|TRBV20-1
TGCAGTGCTAGTCACTGGACTTACGAATCCTACGAGCAGTACTTC
CSASHWTYESYEQYF
>-|18|TRBJ2-1|TRBD2|TRBV7-3
TGTGCCAGCAGCGCCGGGACGGCCGGACTAGCGGGAGGTTCTGAGCAGTTCTTC
CASSAGTAGLAGGSEQFF
>-|13|TRBJ2-5|-|TRBV7-2
TGTGCCAGCAGGCCAGGGGGGAAAGAGACCCAGTACTTC
CASRPGGKETQYF
>-|16|TRBJ2-1|TRBD2|TRBV2
TGTGCCAGCAGTGAATGGTTAGCGGGAGTACTAAGTGAGCAGTTCTTC
CASSEWLAGVLSEQFF
>-|14|TRBJ1-5|-|TRBV18
TGTGCCAGCTCACCAACAGAGCGGACTCAGCCCCAGCATTTT
CASSPTERTQPQHF
>once|14|TRBJ2-7|TRBD2|TRBV18
TGTGCCAGCTCCCCGGGGCTAGCGGTCTACGAGCAGTACTTC
CASSPGLAVYEQYF
>once|14|TRBJ2-7|-|TRBV6-5
TGTGCCAGCAGTTTCCGATTGAGCTCCTACGAGCAGTACTTC
CASSFRLSSYEQYF
>-|12|TRBJ2-7|TRBD1|TRBV11-1
TGTGCCAGCAGCTTGACAGGGCTTGAGCAGTACTTC
CASSLTGLEQYF
>few|13|TRBJ1-6|-|TRBV3-1/TRBV3-2
TGTGCCAGCGTTTCGCAGGGTAATTCACCCCTCCACTTT
CASVSQGNSPLHF
>-|15|TRBJ1-5|-|TRBV28
TGTGCCAGCTCTGGAGGTTACAATAGCAATCAGCCCCAGCATTTT
CASSGGYNSNQPQHF
>-|13|TRBJ2-7|-|TRBV20-1
TGCAGTGCTAGTATAAGTGGGAGCCACGAGCAGTACTTC
CSASISGSHEQYF
>-|16|TRBJ2-4|TRBD2|TRBV7-3
TGTGCCAGCAGCTTATTAGGCGGGAGGGCCGAAAACATTCAGTACTTC
CASSLLGGRAENIQYF
>-|16|TRBJ2-3|TRBD2|TRBV9
TGTGCCAGCAGCCCAGCCGGCGGGAGGGGTACAGATACGCAGTATTTT
CASSPAGGRGTDTQYF
>-|16|TRBJ1-2|-|TRBV30
TGTGCCTGGTGGGGGGAGGGCCCCTCTATAAACTATGGCTACACCTTC
CAWWGEGPSINYGYTF
>-|17|TRBJ1-2|-|TRBV5-5
TGTGCCAGCAGCTTGAATGGACGTAGCGATATCTCTTATGGCTACACCTTC
CASSLNGRSDISYGYTF
>-|14|TRBJ2-3|TRBD1|TRBV28
TGTGCCAGCAGCCCTGGACAGGGGGCAGATACGCAGTATTTT
CASSPGQGADTQYF
>-|11|TRBJ2-7|-|TRBV27
TGTGCCAGCAGTTTATTCGGCGAGCAGTACTTC
CASSLFGEQYF
>-|16|TRBJ2-3|TRBD2|TRBV19
TGTGCCAGTAGCGAACTAGCGGGAGGGCGCAGGGATACGCAGTATTTT
CASSELAGGRRDTQYF
>-|14|TRBJ1-2|TRBD1|TRBV29-1
TGCAGCGCCGTTGTCCCGGGACAGATTACGGGCTACACCTTC
CSAVVPGQITGYTF
>-|13|TRBJ2-1|TRBD2|TRBV29-1
TGCAGCGTTGAAGAGCTAGCGGGAACTGAGCAGTTCTTC
CSVEELAGTEQFF
>-|22|TRBJ1-1|-|TRBV23-1
TGCGCCAGCAGTCAAAACGATCTGGGACTGGTCTGGGTTAAACCCCGCGGCACTGAAGCTTTCTTT
CASSQNDLGLVWVKPRGTEAFF
>-|13|TRBJ2-7|-|TRBV24-1
TGTGCCACCAGTGATTGGGTATCAGGGGAGCAGTACTTC
CATSDWVSGEQYF
>-|15|TRBJ2-1|-|TRBV4-3
TGCGCCAGCAGCCAAGATAGGGCAGGGGTCAATGAGCAGTTCTTC
CASSQDRAGVNEQFF
>-|15|TRBJ2-7|-|TRBV9
TGTGCCAGCAGCGTAGCTTCCGGTTCACCCTACGAGCAGTACTTC
CASSVASGSPYEQYF
>-|18|TRBJ1-6|TRBD1|TRBV15
TGTGCCACCAGCAGAGGCATTACGACAGGGCTCGATAATTCACCCCTCCACTTT
CATSRGITTGLDNSPLHF
>-|15|TRBJ2-7|-|TRBV11-2
TGTGCCAGCAGTTTTGACAGGACCCGCTCCTACGAGCAGTACTTC
CASSFDRTRSYEQYF
>-|17|TRBJ2-1|-|TRBV7-6
TGTGCCAGCAGCCTAAAACCGCGGTCCACCGGGAGCAATGAGCAGTTCTTC
CASSLKPRSTGSNEQFF
>-|16|TRBJ1-1|-|TRBV18
TGTGCCAGCTCACCCCTCCCGGGACACACGAACACTGAAGCTTTCTTT
CASSPLPGHTNTEAFF